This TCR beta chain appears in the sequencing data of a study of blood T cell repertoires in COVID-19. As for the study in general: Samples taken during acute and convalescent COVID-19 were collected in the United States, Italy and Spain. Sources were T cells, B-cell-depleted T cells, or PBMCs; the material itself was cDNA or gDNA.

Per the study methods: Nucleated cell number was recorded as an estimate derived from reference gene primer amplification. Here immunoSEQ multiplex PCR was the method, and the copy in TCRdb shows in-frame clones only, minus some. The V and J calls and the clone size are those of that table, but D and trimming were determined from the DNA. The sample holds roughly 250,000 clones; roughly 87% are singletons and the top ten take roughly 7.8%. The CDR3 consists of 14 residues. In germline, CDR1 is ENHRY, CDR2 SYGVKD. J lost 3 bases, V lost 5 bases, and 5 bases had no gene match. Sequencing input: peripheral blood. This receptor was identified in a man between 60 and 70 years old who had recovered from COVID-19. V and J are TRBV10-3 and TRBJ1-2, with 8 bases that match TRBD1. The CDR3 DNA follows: TGTGCCATCAGTCAGGGGGCGAGAGACTATGGCTACACCTTC. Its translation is CAISQGARDYGYTF.